Described below is a single T cell receptor (beta chain) sequence and its context. The CDR3 is 14 amino acids. Germline assignment: CDR1 MGHRA and CDR2 YSYEKL. V was cut by 3 bases and J by 5 bases, with 13 bases left in between. Original processing notes: It was from reference gene primer amplification that nucleated cell counts were estimated. Profiling relied on immunoSEQ multiplex PCR, and the TCRdb table lists in-frame clones only, not all of them. Clone size and V and J calls were adopted from that table, with D and trimming inferred from the DNA. The sample lists about 130,000 clones; around 80% were seen once. These data are taken from a study of blood T cell repertoires in COVID-19. Across the whole study: From T cells, B-cell-depleted T cells, or PBMCs came the material, which was cDNA or gDNA.

What was sequenced was peripheral blood. The sequence was obtained from a man between 65 and 79 years old with acute or convalescent COVID-19. The genes are TRBV4-1 and TRBJ1-1; D is perhaps TRBD1 (6 bases). As DNA, the CDR3 is TGCGCCAGCAGCCAGCCAAGGGGGGGTACTGAAGCTTTCTTT. It encodes CASSQPRGGTEAFF.